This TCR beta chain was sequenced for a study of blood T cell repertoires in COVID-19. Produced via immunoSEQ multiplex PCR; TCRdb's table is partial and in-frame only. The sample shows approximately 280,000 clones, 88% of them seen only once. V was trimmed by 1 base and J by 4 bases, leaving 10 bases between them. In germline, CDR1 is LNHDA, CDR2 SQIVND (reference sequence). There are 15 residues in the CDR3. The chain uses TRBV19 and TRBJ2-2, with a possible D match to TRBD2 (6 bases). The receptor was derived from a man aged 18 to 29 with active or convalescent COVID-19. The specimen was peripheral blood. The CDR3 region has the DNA TGTGCCAGTAGTATAGGGGAGGAGTTCACCGGGGAGCTGTTTTTT. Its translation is CASSIGEEFTGELFF.